The next 5 T cell receptor beta chains were all read from a single sample in a study of blood T cell repertoires in COVID-19 (dated by TCRdb to 2020 to 2022). The library was built by means of the immunoSEQ multiplex PCR assay. The clones in this table, taken by TCRdb from immuneACCESS, are in-frame only. Not every clone is retained; where verified, under half of the shortfall comes from an unresolved V gene, and the cause of the rest is unknown. The sample table contains under 200,000 clones; only one count was recorded for approximately 87% of them. Over 9% of the sample goes to the ten largest clones. Sequencing used peripheral blood. The origin of the receptors is a woman in her 70s with COVID-19, enrolled during active disease.

In this sample, this clone turned up once. The V call is TRBV11-2, the J call TRBJ2-2; a weak D match, TRBD2 (6 bases). The CDR3 has 15 amino acids. V was shortened by 5 bases and J by 1 base, with 11 bases between the two germline ends. Germline CDR1 is SGHAT and CDR2 is FQNNGV. Here the CDR3 DNA reads TGTGCCAGCAGCCATCTGGGAGGGAACACCGGGGAGCTGTTTTTT. Translation gives CASSHLGGNTGELFF.

The chain joins TRBV10-1 to TRBJ2-3, with 14 bases lining up with TRBD2. V lost 6 bases and J lost 2; bases outside the gene matches: 7. In germline, CDR1 is WNHNN, CDR2 SYGVQD (reference sequence). This CDR3 is 17 amino acids long. The CDR3 bases are TGCGCCAGCAGGGGGGGGACTAGCGGGGGCCCCACAGATACGCAGTATTTT. Encoded protein: CASRGGTSGGPTDTQYF.

The chain combines TRBV5-4 with TRBJ1-3, with D possibly being TRBD1 (5 bases). CDR3 length: 17 amino acids. V gave up 0 bases and J gave up 0 bases, with 13 bases separating them. CDR1 and CDR2 from the germline V gene are SGHNT and YYREEE (reference sequence). The CDR3 spells CASSLALGGLSGNTIYF. CDR3 DNA sequence: TGTGCCAGCAGCTTGGCCTTGGGGGGTCTCTCTGGAAACACCATATATTTT. Full variable domain (outside the CDR3, taken from reference TRBV5-4 and TRBJ1-3): ETGVTQSPTHLIKTRGQQVTLRCSSQSGHNTVSWYQQALGQGPQFIFQYYREEENGRGNFPPRFSGLQFPNYSSELNVNALELDDSALYLCASSLALGGLSGNTIYFGEGSWLTVV.

Turning to this clone: At one boundary the junction diverges from the germline segment, which might be a read error. The V call is TRBV7-7, the J call TRBJ2-2; 8 bases line up with TRBD1. Per germline, CDR1 SSHAT and CDR2 FNYEAQ (reference sequence). The CDR3 covers 15 residues. Written as DNA, the CDR3 is TGTGCTAGCAGCTTGGGGACAGGGAACACCGGGGAGCTGTTTTTT. Amino acid sequence: CASSLGTGNTGELFF.

V usage is TRBV3-1 (or the pseudogene TRBV3-2) and J usage is TRBJ1-1; D possibly corresponds to TRBD1 (6 bases). Germline values: CDR1 LGHDT, CDR2 YNNKEL (reference sequence). The CDR3 is 22 residues long. V lost 0 bases to trimming and J lost 4 bases, with 33 bases between them. CDR3 residues: CASSQDYFSVSGGRFRSTEAFF. In DNA form, the CDR3 reads TGTGCCAGCAGCCAAGATTATTTTTCCGTGTCGGGGGGGCGGTTTAGGAGCACTGAAGCTTTCTTT.